The 22 T cell receptor beta chains below come from one sample, sequenced in a study of shared clonotypes between healthy human individuals. Only in-frame clones appear in the TCRdb table, and some are missing; sequencing was by immunoSEQ multiplex PCR. Of approximately 2,300,000 clones in the sample, roughly 90% were seen once. Sequenced input: naive CD4+ T cells from PBMCs. Described subset: CD45RA+ positively selected. The receptors derive from a man aged 18 to 29 in good health. Some clones in this sample may be carry-over from other donors' samples.

The chain uses TRBV12-5 and TRBJ2-3, with TRBD2 as a possible D gene (5 bases). The CDR3 runs to 15 residues. The ends were cut back, 2 bases at V and 0 bases at J, with 9 bases in the middle. Germline V CDR1 and CDR2: LGHNT, FRNRAP. CDR3 residues: CASGLSGGSTDTQYF. The CDR3 nucleotides read TGTGCTAGTGGTTTGTCGGGCGGGAGCACAGATACGCAGTATTTT. Looking up the rest from reference TRBV12-5 and TRBJ2-3 gives the full variable domain: DARVTQTPRHKVTEMGQEVTMRCQPILGHNTVFWYRQTMMQGLELLAYFRNRAPLDDSGMPKDRFSAEMPDATLATLKIQPSEPRDSAVYFCASGLSGGSTDTQYFGPGTRLTVL.

The chain carries TRBV30 and TRBJ1-1; D remains ambiguous. Trimming cost V 4 bases and J 3 bases, with 15 bases left between them. Germline assignment: CDR1 GTSNPN and CDR2 SVGIG (reference sequence). The CDR3 loop spans 14 amino acids. The CDR3 here is CAWISRIGHTEAFF. CDR3 nucleotide sequence: TGTGCCTGGATCAGTAGGATCGGCCACACTGAAGCTTTCTTT.

The chain combines TRBV5-1 with TRBJ2-2; TRBD1 agrees at 7 bases. CDR1 and CDR2 (germline): SGHRS, YFSETQ. There are 14 residues in the CDR3. V shed 4 bases and J 6 bases; nucleotides not matched to a gene: 6. The CDR3 nucleotides read TGCGCCAGCAGCGGAACGACAGGGCCCGGGGAGCTGTTTTTT. This gives the protein CASSGTTGPGELFF.

The chain is built from TRBV9 and TRBJ1-2; D is undetermined. CDR3 size: 18 residues. Germline CDR1 is SGDLS and CDR2 is YYNGEE. Trimming left V 0 bases short and J 2 bases short, with 20 bases between. In nucleotides, the CDR3 is TGTGCCAGCAGCGTAGGCCAGGTGGGCCCGAACCTCAACTATGGCTACACCTTC. This gives the protein CASSVGQVGPNLNYGYTF.

Only one count was recorded for this clone. The chain's CDR3 is CASSHTDTQYF. The DNA of the CDR3 is TGTGCCAGCAGCCACACAGATACGCAGTATTTT. The gene calls are TRBV5-6 and TRBJ2-3; D not certain. The CDR3 spans 11 residues. V lost 4 bases and J lost 2, with 2 bases in between. Germline values: CDR1 SGHDT, CDR2 YYEEEE. The variable domain in full, completed from reference TRBV5-6 and TRBJ2-3, reads DAGVTQSPTHLIKTRGQQVTLRCSPKSGHDTVSWYQQALGQGPQFIFQYYEEEERQRGNFPDRFSGHQFPNYSSELNVNALLLGDSALYLCASSHTDTQYFGPGTRLTVL.

The CDR3: CASSNSDRAGIEQYF. In DNA form, the CDR3 reads TGTGCCAGCAGCAACTCTGACAGGGCGGGGATCGAGCAGTACTTC. This rearrangement joins TRBV11-3 to TRBJ2-7; possible D gene TRBD1, 7 bases. The germline V gene encodes CDR1 SGHNT and CDR2 YENEEA. The CDR3 extends over 15 amino acids. V was pared by 5 bases and J by 6 bases, with 20 bases between.

V is TRBV6-5 and J is TRBJ2-7; 8 bases map to TRBD2. Trimming took 6 bases from V and 2 from J; bases not matched to a gene: 9. In germline, CDR1 is MNHEY, CDR2 SVGAGI. The CDR3 consists of 15 residues. CDR3 protein: CASSLQRERTYEQYF. CDR3 coding DNA: TGTGCCAGCAGCTTACAGCGGGAGCGGACCTACGAGCAGTACTTC.

The chain uses TRBV6-6 and TRBJ1-3, with D unresolved. The CDR3 totals 16 residues. V was trimmed by 0 bases and J by 1 base, leaving 10 bases between them. Germline values: CDR1 MNHNY, CDR2 SVGAGI (reference sequence). DNA for the CDR3: TGTGCCAGCAGTTACTCTATTGACGGGTCTGGAAACACCATATATTTT. Translated, it gives CASSYSIDGSGNTIYF.

A word on this clone: Other DNA sequences from this sample encode an identical CDR3 as well. This chain links TRBV7-8 with TRBJ2-1; D gene unclear. The CDR3 loop spans 14 amino acids. V lost 1 base to trimming and J lost 0 bases, with 4 bases between them. Germline V gene lookup returns CDR1 SGHVS and CDR2 FQNEAQ. DNA of the CDR3: TGTGCCAGCAGCTTAGGCTCCTCCTACAATGAGCAGTTCTTC. Protein: CASSLGSSYNEQFF.

The chain has TRBV27 and TRBJ2-2, with 15 bases that match TRBD2. Germline V gives CDR1 MNHEY, CDR2 SMNVEV (reference sequence). Germline trimming cut 3 bases from V and 7 bases from J; bases unmatched to any gene: 15. This CDR3 has 20 residues. CDR3 coding DNA: TGTGCCAGCAGTTTTCCTCTTGGACTAGCGGGAGGGCGAGTCGTCGGGGAGCTGTTTTTT. This sequence encodes CASSFPLGLAGGRVVGELFF.

The J gene is TRBJ2-4, the V gene TRBV28; a weak D match, TRBD1 (6 bases). Germline V gene sequence: CDR1 MDHEN, CDR2 SYDVKM. The germline V and J ends were trimmed by 4 bases and 3 bases, with 13 bases remaining between them. There are 15 residues in the CDR3. For the CDR3, the DNA is TGTGCCAGCAGTTCCCACAGGGATATCAAAAACATTCAGTACTTC. It yields the protein CASSSHRDIKNIQYF.

The genes are TRBV30 and TRBJ2-5, with 8 bases that match TRBD1. V shed 2 bases and J 7 bases; nucleotides not matched to a gene: 6. Germline V gene sequence: CDR1 GTSNPN, CDR2 SVGIG (reference sequence). The CDR3 sequence is 13 residues long. CDR3 in DNA: TGTGCCTGGAGTTTACAGGGGGTAGGGACCCAGTACTTC. As protein: CAWSLQGVGTQYF.

The J gene is TRBJ2-1, the V gene TRBV5-6, with 12 bases aligning to TRBD2. Trimming at V came to 5 bases and at J to 5 bases, leaving 11 bases not matched to a gene. The CDR3 is made up of 17 amino acids. The germline gives CDR1 SGHDT, CDR2 YYEEEE. CDR3 residues: CASSYGLAGNRDNEQFF. The DNA of the CDR3 is TGTGCCAGCAGTTACGGACTAGCGGGAAACCGAGACAATGAGCAGTTCTTC.

The CDR3 is CASSRGQPDRGTEAFF. In nucleotides, the CDR3 is TGCGCCAGCAGCCGGGGACAGCCTGACAGGGGCACTGAAGCTTTCTTT. The chain has TRBV5-1 and TRBJ1-1; 8 nucleotides align to TRBD1. The CDR3 totals 16 residues. Per the germline V gene, CDR1 is SGHRS and CDR2 is YFSETQ. Trimming removed 4 bases from V and 4 bases from J; junction bases left unmatched: 12.

This clone was found a few times. The chain combines TRBV19 with TRBJ1-5; 10 bases agree with TRBD1. The ends lost 6 bases at V and 4 bases at J; junction bases unmatched: 9. The germline V gene encodes CDR1 LNHDA and CDR2 SQIVND (reference sequence). CDR3 size: 16 residues. The CDR3 is CASSLDRGRGNQPQHF. The CDR3 DNA reads TGTGCCAGTAGCCTAGACAGGGGGCGCGGGAATCAGCCCCAGCATTTT. The full variable domain, with the rest looked up from reference TRBV19 and TRBJ1-5, is DGGITQSPKYLFRKEGQNVTLSCEQNLNHDAMYWYRQDPGQGLRLIYYSQIVNDFQKGDIAEGYSVSREKKESFPLTVTSAQKNPTAFYLCASSLDRGRGNQPQHFGDGTRLSIL.

This chain's CDR3 is CASSFDQPTSGNTIYF. CDR3 coding DNA: TGCGCCAGCAGCTTCGACCAACCCACTTCTGGAAACACCATATATTTT. The chain is built from TRBV5-1 and TRBJ1-3, with no clear D. CDR1 and CDR2 from the germline V gene are SGHRS and YFSETQ. The CDR3 is 16 residues long. V was cut by 2 bases and J by 1 base, with 13 bases left in between.

As to this clone: The same CDR3 is also encoded by other DNA sequences in this sample. The chain employs TRBV7-3 and TRBJ2-1; tentative D call: TRBD2 (5 bases). The CDR3 is 14 amino acids. CDR1 is SGHTA and CDR2 is FQGTGA in the germline V gene. V dropped 0 bases and J dropped 2 bases, with 5 bases sitting between them. The CDR3 spells CASSLTGAYNEQFF. DNA for the CDR3: TGTGCCAGCAGCTTAACCGGGGCCTACAATGAGCAGTTCTTC.

The chain uses TRBV5-1 and TRBJ2-2; either TRBD1 or TRBD2 may fit D (5 bases each). Germline-derived CDR1 and CDR2 are SGHRS and YFSETQ. The germline V and J ends were trimmed by 0 bases and 0 bases, with 9 bases remaining between them. This CDR3 spans 16 amino acids. The CDR3 reads CASSLVGPANTGELFF. In DNA form, the CDR3 reads TGCGCCAGCAGCTTGGTGGGACCGGCGAACACCGGGGAGCTGTTTTTT.

The chain has TRBV30 and TRBJ2-5; the D gene is possibly TRBD2 (5 bases). In germline, CDR1 is GTSNPN, CDR2 SVGIG (reference sequence). CDR3 length: 11 amino acids. V was cut by 5 bases and J by 5 bases, with 9 bases left in between. The CDR3 is CAWGERETQYF. The CDR3 nucleotides read TGTGCCTGGGGGGAGAGGGAGACCCAGTACTTC.

The rearrangement joins TRBV5-5 to TRBJ2-2; D ambiguous. This CDR3 has 15 residues. Trimming took 4 bases from V and 1 from J, leaving 11 bases between them. The germline CDR1 and CDR2 sequences are SGHKS and YYEKEE (reference sequence). The CDR3 DNA follows: TGTGCCAGCAGCCCAGTGACTTTGAACACCGGGGAGCTGTTTTTT. Encoded protein: CASSPVTLNTGELFF.

The chain has TRBV29-1 and TRBJ2-1; 11 nucleotides agree with TRBD2. Germline loops: CDR1 SQVTM, CDR2 ANQGSEA. This CDR3 comprises 15 residues. With V trimmed by 4 bases and J by 2 bases, 4 bases remained unmatched. CDR3 coding DNA: TGCAGCGTTGGACTGGGACTAGCGGCCTACAATGAGCAGTTCTTC. Its protein product is CSVGLGLAAYNEQFF.

The rearrangement joins TRBV2 to TRBJ1-1; D possibly corresponds to TRBD1 (6 bases). Germline V gives CDR1 SNHLY, CDR2 FYNNEI. The CDR3 has 13 residues. The V gene lost 3 bases and the J gene lost 4 bases, with 9 bases spanning the gap. The CDR3 here is CASSERGGTEAFF. The CDR3 coding sequence is TGTGCCAGCAGTGAGAGAGGGGGCACTGAAGCTTTCTTT.